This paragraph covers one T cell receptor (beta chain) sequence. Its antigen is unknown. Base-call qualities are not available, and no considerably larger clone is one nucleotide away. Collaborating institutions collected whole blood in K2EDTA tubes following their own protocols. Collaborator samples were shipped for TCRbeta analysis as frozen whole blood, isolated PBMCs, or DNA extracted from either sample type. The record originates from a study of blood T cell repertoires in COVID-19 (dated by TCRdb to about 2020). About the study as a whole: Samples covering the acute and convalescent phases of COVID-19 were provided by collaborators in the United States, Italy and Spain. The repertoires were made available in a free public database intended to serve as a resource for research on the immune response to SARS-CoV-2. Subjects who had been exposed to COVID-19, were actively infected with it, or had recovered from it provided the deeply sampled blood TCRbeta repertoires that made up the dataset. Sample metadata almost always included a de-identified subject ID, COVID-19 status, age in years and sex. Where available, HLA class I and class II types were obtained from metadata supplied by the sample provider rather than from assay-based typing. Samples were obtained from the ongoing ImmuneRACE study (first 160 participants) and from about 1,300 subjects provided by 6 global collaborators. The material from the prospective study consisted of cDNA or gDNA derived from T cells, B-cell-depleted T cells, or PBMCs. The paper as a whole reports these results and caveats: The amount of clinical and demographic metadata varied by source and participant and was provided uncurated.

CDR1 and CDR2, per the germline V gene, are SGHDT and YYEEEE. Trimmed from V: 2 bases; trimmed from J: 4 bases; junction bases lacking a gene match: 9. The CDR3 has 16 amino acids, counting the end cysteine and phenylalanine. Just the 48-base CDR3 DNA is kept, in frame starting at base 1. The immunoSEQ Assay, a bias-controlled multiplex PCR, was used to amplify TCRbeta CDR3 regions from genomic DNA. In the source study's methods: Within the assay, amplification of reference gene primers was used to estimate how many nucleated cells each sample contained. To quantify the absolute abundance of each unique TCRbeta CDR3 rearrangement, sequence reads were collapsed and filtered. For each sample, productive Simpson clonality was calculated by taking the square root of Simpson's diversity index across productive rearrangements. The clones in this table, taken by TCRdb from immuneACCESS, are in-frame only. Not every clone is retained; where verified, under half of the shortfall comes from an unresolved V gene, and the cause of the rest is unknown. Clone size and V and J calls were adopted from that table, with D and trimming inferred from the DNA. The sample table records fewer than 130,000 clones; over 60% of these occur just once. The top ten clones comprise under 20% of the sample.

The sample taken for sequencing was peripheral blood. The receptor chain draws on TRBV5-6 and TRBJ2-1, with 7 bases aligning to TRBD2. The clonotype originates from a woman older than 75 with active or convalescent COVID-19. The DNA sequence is TGTGCCAGCAGCTTTTTTGCGGGAGAGGGTTACAATGAGCAGTTCTTC. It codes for CASSFFAGEGYNEQFF.